Listed below are T cell receptor beta chains from one sample, sequenced in a study of OX40 agonist ivuxolimab in advanced cancers. Profiled with immunoSEQ multiplex PCR; TCRdb holds only in-frame clones, not every one. The sample carries about 45,000 clones, about 80% recorded once. The specimen comprised CD4+ or CD8+ T cells sorted from blood, sampled in a trial of the OX40 agonist ivuxolimab. All receptors derive from an adult with an advanced solid tumor such as melanoma, head and neck, liver or kidney cancer. Each CDR3 is given with its conserved first and last residue. The D gene is left open where the match is weak. Not all rows give a size; the values are once, few, many and, for expanded clones, a class.

d_call | j_call | v_call | clone_size | cdr3_nt | cdr3_aa
TRBD1 | TRBJ2-7 | TRBV15 | - | TGTGCCACCAGCCCGAGGGACAGGGGGTTCGAGCAGTACTTC | CATSPRDRGFEQYF
TRBD2 | TRBJ2-1 | TRBV19 | - | TGTGCCAGTAGCCTTAGCGGGGGCTCTTACAATGAGCAGTTCTTC | CASSLSGGSYNEQFF
- | TRBJ1-1 | TRBV14 | - | TGTGCCAGCAGCCCTCCTGGGGGGAACATGAACACTGAAGCTTTCTTT | CASSPPGGNMNTEAFF
- | TRBJ1-3 | TRBV5-6 | - | TGTGCCAGCAGCTTGGACAGGGTAGGGTCTGGAAACACCATATATTTT | CASSLDRVGSGNTIYF
TRBD1 | TRBJ2-1 | TRBV2 | - | TGTGCCAGCAGCGCGGGACAGGGGTCCAATGAGCAGTTCTTC | CASSAGQGSNEQFF
TRBD2 | TRBJ2-3 | TRBV14 | - | TGTGCCAGCAGCCAAGACGGGGGGGACTTTGTCCCCGCTACGCAGTATTTT | CASSQDGGDFVPATQYF
- | TRBJ2-7 | TRBV19 | - | TGTGCCAGTAGTCCAGCGGCGTCCCCCGTCTACGAGCAGTACTTC | CASSPAASPVYEQYF
TRBD1 | TRBJ1-5 | TRBV19 | - | TGTGCCAGTAGTACGGACAGGGAGTATCAGCCCCAGCATTTT | CASSTDREYQPQHF
TRBD1 | TRBJ1-2 | TRBV5-1 | - | TGCGCCAGCAGCACGGGACAGGGGGCTCTAGGCTACACCTTC | CASSTGQGALGYTF
- | TRBJ2-7 | TRBV27 | once | TGTGCCAGCAGTTTAGAGGGCCGGGCCTACGAGCAGTACTTC | CASSLEGRAYEQYF
TRBD2 | TRBJ2-1 | TRBV7-6 | - | TGTGCCAGCAGCTTAGTTACTCTAGCGGAGGTATACAATGAGCAGTTCTTC | CASSLVTLAEVYNEQFF
- | TRBJ1-1 | TRBV4-1 | - | TGCGCCAGCAGGCCCCGGCCGGCGCAGGGAGGCACTGAAGCTTTCTTT | CASRPRPAQGGTEAFF
TRBD2 | TRBJ2-1 | TRBV9 | - | TGTGCCAGCAGCCTGAACCGCGGGGGGGCCCAGGATGAGCAGTTCTTC | CASSLNRGGAQDEQFF
TRBD1 | TRBJ2-7 | TRBV27 | - | TGTGCCAGCAGTTTAAGTGCGGGGACAGGCGTGTACGAGCAGTACTTC | CASSLSAGTGVYEQYF
- | TRBJ2-5 | TRBV5-6 | - | TGTGCCAGCAGCTTACAGGAGACCCAGTACTTC | CASSLQETQYF
TRBD1 | TRBJ1-5 | TRBV18 | - | TGTGCCAGCTCACCAGTGACAGGGGATAGCAATCAGCCCCAGCATTTT | CASSPVTGDSNQPQHF
- | TRBJ1-4 | TRBV10-3 | - | TGTGCCATCAGTGACGGAAGGCAACTGTTTTTT | CAISDGRQLFF